Each of the 32 T cell receptor beta chains below was sequenced from the same sample in a study of T cell changes during pregnancy in multiple sclerosis. Libraries were prepared by immunoSEQ multiplex PCR; TCRdb keeps only in-frame clonotypes and omits some of them. The sample contains about 40,000 clones, 89% of which appear only once. This specimen consisted of CD4+ T cells from peripheral blood mononuclear cells, obtained in the first trimester of pregnancy. The source of these receptors is a female donor with multiple sclerosis, enrolled in a pregnancy study.

This clone was observed a handful of times. The rearrangement joins TRBV11-1 to TRBJ2-2; TRBD1 agrees at 8 bases. The length of the CDR3 is 15 residues. With V trimmed by 4 bases and J by 3 bases, 4 bases remained unmatched. Per germline, CDR1 SGHAT and CDR2 FQDESV (reference sequence). CDR3 region: CASSWGQADTGELFF. The CDR3 DNA is TGTGCCAGCAGCTGGGGACAGGCGGACACCGGGGAGCTGTTTTTT.

V gene TRBV2 combines with J gene TRBJ2-7; possibly TRBD2 for D (7 bases). The CDR3 consists of 17 residues. V was clipped by 6 bases and J by 6 bases, with 27 bases between them. Germline V lookup: CDR1 SNHLY, CDR2 FYNNEI. The CDR3 loop reads CASRMGGFGGAATEQYF. The CDR3 DNA reads TGTGCCAGCAGGATGGGAGGTTTTGGGGGGGCGGCTACCGAGCAGTACTTC.

The J gene is TRBJ1-1, the V gene TRBV18; 11 bases align to TRBD1. This CDR3 comprises 18 residues. Trimming cost V 3 bases and J 2 bases; bases outside gene matches: 11. Germline V gene lookup returns CDR1 KGHSH and CDR2 LQKENI. As DNA, the CDR3 is TGTGCCAGCTCACCCCCGGGACAGGGGGTACCGGGTAACACTGAAGCTTTCTTT. Translation: CASSPPGQGVPGNTEAFF.

The chain employs TRBV7-2 and TRBJ1-4; D ambiguous. This CDR3 is 14 amino acids long. Germline values: CDR1 SGHTA, CDR2 FQGNSA. V was pared by 1 base and J by 1 base, with 4 bases between. CDR3 in DNA: TGTGCCAGCAGCTTAGGTCAAACTAATGAAAAACTGTTTTTT. This codes for CASSLGQTNEKLFF. Looking up the rest from reference TRBV7-2 and TRBJ1-4 gives the full variable domain: GAGVSQSPSNKVTEKGKDVELRCDPISGHTALYWYRQSLGQGLEFLIYFQGNSAPDKSGLPSDRFSAERTGGSVSTLTIQRTQQEDSAVYLCASSLGQTNEKLFFGSGTQLSVL.

The V gene is TRBV13, the J gene TRBJ2-3; TRBD2 is a possible D gene (5 bases). Per the germline V gene, CDR1 is PRHDT and CDR2 is FYEKMQ (reference sequence). The CDR3 loop spans 15 amino acids. V lost 5 bases, J lost 6 bases, and 18 bases lay in between. CDR3 DNA: TGTGCCAGCAGCGCCGAGGGCATACACACGGATACGCAGTATTTT. It encodes CASSAEGIHTDTQYF.

The rearrangement joins TRBV5-1 to TRBJ2-3; a possible D gene is TRBD1 (5 bases). The V gene lost 5 bases and the J gene lost 2 bases, with 12 bases spanning the gap. Germline CDR1 is SGHRS and CDR2 is YFSETQ. The CDR3 has 14 amino acids. As DNA, the CDR3 is TGCGCCAGCAGACAAGGGGTTCCCACAGATACGCAGTATTTT. Amino acids: CASRQGVPTDTQYF.

This chain links TRBV7-2 with TRBJ1-1; perhaps TRBD1 as D (6 bases). This CDR3 region has 15 residues. V dropped 2 bases and J dropped 4 bases, with 14 bases sitting between them. Germline V CDR1 and CDR2: SGHTA, FQGNSA. CDR3 DNA sequence: TGTGCCAGCAGCTTAATTTCAGGGGCGGGCACTGAAGCTTTCTTT. Translating gives CASSLISGAGTEAFF.

The chain has TRBV6-5 and TRBJ2-1; D possibly corresponds to TRBD2 (6 bases). This CDR3 is 15 amino acids long. V lost 8 bases, J lost 3 bases, and 17 bases lay in between. Looked up from germline, CDR1 is MNHEY and CDR2 is SVGAGI. The CDR3 loop is CASGGGGHFYNEQFF. CDR3 DNA sequence: TGTGCCAGCGGGGGAGGTGGACATTTCTACAATGAGCAGTTCTTC.

The V and J genes are TRBV19 and TRBJ1-4; D is perhaps TRBD1 (5 bases). CDR3 length equals 13 residues. Deletions cut 2 bases from V and 5 bases from J, with 6 bases between. CDR1 is LNHDA, CDR2 SQIVND, per germline (reference sequence). The CDR3 is CASSIQGNEKLFF. The CDR3 DNA reads as TGTGCCAGTAGTATACAGGGAAATGAAAAACTGTTTTTT.

In DNA, the CDR3 is TGTGCCAGCAGCTCTAGTCCGGGTTTAAACACCGGGGAGCTGTTTTTT. Translated: CASSSSPGLNTGELFF. The rearrangement uses TRBV7-9 and TRBJ2-2; D is unclear. Germline V gene sequence: CDR1 SEHNR, CDR2 FQNEAQ (reference sequence). Trimming shortened V by 4 bases and J by 2 bases, and 14 bases separated the two germline ends. The CDR3 is made up of 16 amino acids.

This clone was found once. This chain uses TRBV7-9 with TRBJ1-6; weak D call: TRBD1 (5 bases). The CDR3 has 14 residues. Deletions cut 2 bases from V and 5 bases from J, with 7 bases between. The V gene's germline CDR1 is SEHNR and CDR2 FQNEAQ (reference sequence). CDR3 sequence reads: CASSLRGDNSPLHF. Written as DNA, the CDR3 is TGTGCCAGCAGCTTAAGGGGTGATAATTCACCCCTCCACTTT.

The J gene is TRBJ1-5, the V gene TRBV6-1; D not resolved. Germline loops: CDR1 MNHNS, CDR2 SASEGT. The CDR3 is 15 residues long. The V gene lost 4 bases and the J gene lost 1 base, with 11 bases spanning the gap. CDR3 in DNA: TGTGCCAGCAGTGTGCGGATACCCAGCAATCAGCCCCAGCATTTT. It codes for CASSVRIPSNQPQHF.

The CDR3 loop reads CAWSRDRGGEAYNEQFF. In DNA form, the CDR3 reads TGTGCCTGGAGTCGGGACAGGGGAGGTGAGGCCTACAATGAGCAGTTCTTC. The chain uses TRBV30 and TRBJ2-1; the match to TRBD1 covers 10 bases. This CDR3 has 17 amino acids. The ends lost 2 bases at V and 2 bases at J; junction bases unmatched: 9. Germline CDR1 and CDR2: GTSNPN and SVGIG (reference sequence).

The chain links TRBV5-1 to TRBJ1-5; D is unresolved. Germline V CDR1 and CDR2: SGHRS, YFSETQ. The CDR3 has 15 residues. Trimming cost V 0 bases and J 1 base, with 8 bases left between them. In DNA form, the CDR3 reads TGCGCCAGCAGCTTGGGCGGTACGAGCAATCAGCCCCAGCATTTT. It codes for CASSLGGTSNQPQHF.

The chain joins TRBV13 to TRBJ2-7, with TRBD1 matching 8 bases. Germline loops: CDR1 PRHDT, CDR2 FYEKMQ (reference sequence). The length of the CDR3 is 15 residues. The ends lost 5 bases at V and 2 bases at J; junction bases unmatched: 8. The CDR3 spells CASSPAGTGTYEQYF. The CDR3 region has the DNA TGTGCCAGCAGCCCGGCCGGGACAGGTACCTACGAGCAGTACTTC.

The chain couples TRBV9 to TRBJ2-3, with TRBD2 matching over 14 bases. The CDR3 spans 16 residues. CDR1 SGDLS and CDR2 YYNGEE come from the germline V gene. With 3 bases clipped from V and 5 bases from J, the junction kept 5 bases outside the gene matches. The DNA for the CDR3 is TGTGCCAGCAGCGAGGGACTAGCGGGGGTCGGAGATACGCAGTATTTT. As protein: CASSEGLAGVGDTQYF.

The chain couples TRBV6-1 to TRBJ2-7, with 7 bases identical to TRBD1. The CDR3 runs to 13 residues. Germline V lookup: CDR1 MNHNS, CDR2 SASEGT. V dropped 8 bases and J dropped 6; count of bases not matched to a gene: 10. Here the CDR3 DNA reads TGTGCCAGCGAGCAGAAGGGGGCGTCCGAGCAGTACTTC. Protein: CASEQKGASEQYF.

A single count supports this clone. V and J are TRBV5-1 and TRBJ2-1, with D possibly matching TRBD1 (6 bases). This CDR3 has 15 amino acids. The V gene lost 4 bases and the J gene lost 0 bases, with 11 bases spanning the gap. Germline lookup yields CDR1 SGHRS and CDR2 YFSETQ. The CDR3 protein is CASSIGQSSYNEQFF. The CDR3, as DNA: TGCGCCAGCAGCATCGGACAGAGCTCCTACAATGAGCAGTTCTTC.

The chain links TRBV10-1 to TRBJ2-5; D not certain. V was cut by 6 bases and J by 3 bases, with 11 bases left in between. This CDR3 spans 13 amino acids. Germline-derived CDR1 and CDR2 are WNHNN and SYGVQD (reference sequence). CDR3 sequence reads: CASRFSWEETQYF. Here the CDR3 DNA reads TGCGCCAGCAGGTTTAGCTGGGAAGAGACCCAGTACTTC.

The chain has TRBV30 and TRBJ1-3; D may be TRBD1 (6 bases). Trimming removed 7 bases from V and 11 bases from J, with 15 bases in between. The germline V gene encodes CDR1 GTSNPN and CDR2 SVGIG (reference sequence). The CDR3 loop spans 11 amino acids. CDR3: CASLKGESIYF. DNA for the CDR3: TGTGCCTCGCTCAAGGGGGAGTCCATATATTTT.

The rearrangement links TRBV18 to TRBJ1-2; no reliable D call. CDR1 is KGHSH and CDR2 is LQKENI in the germline V gene. The CDR3 contains 13 residues. V lost 5 bases, J lost 4 bases, and 11 bases lay in between. The CDR3 DNA sequence: TGTGCCAGCTCATCCGACGGAGCCTATGGCTACACCTTC. Translated: CASSSDGAYGYTF.

The gene calls are TRBV20-1 and TRBJ1-2; 7 bases map to TRBD1. In germline, CDR1 is DFQATT, CDR2 SNEGSKA (reference sequence). The CDR3 is 11 residues long. V was clipped by 5 bases and J by 8 bases; unmatched bases: 5. The CDR3 region is CSARQGRGYTF. CDR3 bases: TGCAGTGCTCGACAGGGAAGAGGCTACACCTTC.

V gene TRBV4-2 combines with J gene TRBJ2-6; a weak D match, TRBD2 (5 bases). Germline-derived CDR1 and CDR2 are LGHNA and YNFKEQ. This CDR3 is built from 16 residues. Between the trimmed V and J ends, which lost 0 bases and 2 bases, there was a span of 8 bases. The CDR3 is CASSQDRRTGANVLTF. The CDR3 nucleotides are TGTGCCAGCAGCCAAGATCGGAGGACTGGGGCCAACGTCCTGACTTTC.

The rearrangement joins TRBV6-5 to TRBJ1-1, with D hard to call. The CDR3 has 12 residues. Trimming cost V 6 bases and J 3 bases, with 8 bases left between them. Per the germline V gene, CDR1 is MNHEY and CDR2 is SVGAGI. The chain's CDR3 is CASSSSDTEAFF. In nucleotides, the CDR3 is TGTGCCAGCAGCTCCTCGGACACTGAAGCTTTCTTT.

The J gene is TRBJ2-3, the V gene TRBV6-4; weak D call: TRBD2 (5 bases). V dropped 3 bases and J dropped 9 bases, with 16 bases sitting between them. The CDR3 covers 14 residues. CDR1 MRHNA and CDR2 SNTAGT come from the germline V gene. As DNA, the CDR3 is TGTGCCAGCAGTGAGGACCGGACTTCGGGAACGCAGTATTTT. Protein: CASSEDRTSGTQYF.

This clone was recorded only once. A read error may account for a junction end that differs from germline. The gene calls are TRBV7-8 and TRBJ2-7, with a weak D call TRBD2 (5 bases). Germline loops: CDR1 SGHVS, CDR2 FQNEAQ. The CDR3 length is 13 residues. The CDR3 bases are TGTGCCAGCACCTTACTAGAATCATACGAGCAGTACTTC. This gives the protein CASTLLESYEQYF.

The V call is TRBV5-1, the J call TRBJ1-1; weak D call: TRBD1 (6 bases). Between the trimmed V and J ends, which lost 5 bases and 5 bases, there was a span of 16 bases. Germline assignment: CDR1 SGHRS and CDR2 YFSETQ. The CDR3 length is 14 residues. The CDR3 bases are TGCGCCAGCAGTGGGGAGGGGGGAGGTACTGAAGCTTTCTTT. This sequence encodes CASSGEGGGTEAFF.

This chain joins TRBV6-5 and TRBJ2-7; 7 bases line up with TRBD2. The junction had 14 bases not matched to a gene; V was cut back by 11 bases and J by 4 bases. Germline V gene lookup returns CDR1 MNHEY and CDR2 SVGAGI. The CDR3 consists of 14 residues. The CDR3 is CACGGWGRTYEQYF. CDR3 DNA sequence: TGTGCCTGCGGGGGTTGGGGCAGGACGTACGAGCAGTACTTC.

This clone was found once. This sequence joins TRBV11-1 and TRBJ2-5, with a weak D call TRBD2 (5 bases). V was trimmed by 5 bases and J by 0 bases, leaving 10 bases between them. There are 14 residues in the CDR3. The germline CDR1 and CDR2 sequences are SGHAT and FQDESV (reference sequence). The CDR3 bases are TGTGCCAGCAGCGCAGGACTGAACCAAGAGACCCAGTACTTC. It is translated as CASSAGLNQETQYF.

The chain carries TRBV6-5 and TRBJ2-5; D unclear. The CDR3 sequence is 15 residues long. Germline V gene data show CDR1 as MNHEY and CDR2 as SVGAGI. V was shortened by 0 bases and J by 1 base, with 9 bases between the two germline ends. This CDR3 reads CASSYSSPGQETQYF. CDR3 nucleotides: TGTGCCAGCAGTTACTCCTCTCCAGGCCAAGAGACCCAGTACTTC.

The rearrangement uses TRBV10-3 and TRBJ2-3; no clear D gene. The CDR3 runs 13 residues. The V end lost 6 bases, the J end lost 4 bases, and 11 bases lay between the germline ends. Germline values: CDR1 ENHRY, CDR2 SYGVKD. The DNA of the CDR3 is TGTGCCATCAGACAGATTATAGCAGATACGCAGTATTTT. Protein: CAIRQIIADTQYF.

This clone was seen once. The V and J genes are TRBV29-1 and TRBJ2-2, with 13 bases fitting TRBD2. V trimming: 6 bases; J trimming: 5 bases; junction bases outside the gene matches: 9. Germline V gene sequence: CDR1 SQVTM, CDR2 ANQGSEA. The CDR3 totals 16 residues. The CDR3 DNA is TGCAGCGTGACGGGACTAGCGGGGACTTTAACCGGGGAGCTGTTTTTT. It encodes CSVTGLAGTLTGELFF.